Listed below are T cell receptor beta chains from one sample, sequenced in a study of PD-1 blockade in classical Hodgkin lymphoma. Some clones are missing from TCRdb's copy, which holds only in-frame ones; the method was immunoSEQ multiplex PCR. The table records 25,000 to 35,000 clones, around 70% of them present only once. Sequenced here: peripheral blood mononuclear cells (PBMCs), sampled before the second cycle of nivolumab. Receptors originate from a human donor with classical Hodgkin lymphoma. CDR3s include the opening cysteine and the closing phenylalanine or tryptophan. D genes are given only for firm matches. Expanded clones get a size class; other rows say once, few or many, or leave the size out.

.,.,TRBJ2-5,TRBV6-5,CASSYSGGRTQYF,TGTGCCAGCAGTTACTCGGGTGGTAGGACCCAGTACTTC
.,TRBD1,TRBJ1-6,TRBV10-3,CAITSGQGDNSPLHF,TGTGCCATCACCTCGGGACAGGGGGATAATTCACCCCTCCACTTT
medium-sized,.,TRBJ2-7,TRBV7-9,CASSLAGFLYEQYF,TGTGCCAGCAGCTTAGCCGGGTTCCTCTACGAGCAGTACTTC
.,.,TRBJ2-7,TRBV2,CASRDPYEQYF,TGTGCCAGCAGGGACCCCTACGAGCAGTACTTC
.,.,TRBJ1-2,TRBV6-6,CATYRGGLSGYTF,TGTGCCACCTACCGGGGGGGGCTCAGTGGCTACACCTTC
few,.,TRBJ1-5,TRBV5-5,CASSLGVTRNQPQHF,TGTGCCAGCAGCTTGGGGGTGACCCGCAATCAGCCCCAGCATTTT
.,.,TRBJ1-5,TRBV19,CASRESQHF,TGTGCCAGCAGGGAGTCCCAGCATTTT
.,.,TRBJ1-4,TRBV19,CASSIRAGEEKLFF,TGTGCCAGTAGTATACGGGCAGGGGAAGAAAAACTGTTTTTT
.,.,TRBJ2-7,TRBV11-2,CASSSDRTRTRRVYEQYF,TGTGCCAGCAGCTCCGACAGGACCCGGACTAGAAGGGTCTACGAGCAGTACTTC
once,.,TRBJ2-3,TRBV6-1,CAIQTGIDTQYF,TGTGCCATCCAAACGGGGATAGATACGCAGTATTTT
.,.,TRBJ2-3,TRBV30,CAWSVVIGITQYF,TGTGCCTGGAGTGTGGTCATTGGGATTACGCAGTATTTT
medium-sized,.,TRBJ2-3,TRBV13,CASSSPRGGGYF,TGTGCCAGCAGCTCCCCTAGGGGGGGCGGTTATTTT
.,.,TRBJ1-5,TRBV10-3,CAIRGGTDSNQPQHF,TGTGCCATCAGAGGGGGGACCGATAGCAATCAGCCCCAGCATTTT
medium-sized,.,TRBJ1-4,TRBV4-1,CASSQGAGLKLFF,TGCGCCAGCAGCCAAGGGGCCGGACTAAAACTGTTTTTT
.,TRBD1,TRBJ2-7,TRBV7-6,CASRPTGTGSHEQYF,TGTGCCAGCAGACCTACGGGGACAGGGTCCCACGAGCAGTACTTC
.,.,TRBJ1-1,TRBV27,CASSSFGRNTEAFF,TGTGCCAGCAGTTCTTTCGGACGGAACACTGAAGCTTTCTTT
.,.,TRBJ1-5,TRBV28,CASRDQNQPQHF,TGTGCCAGCAGGGACCAAAATCAGCCCCAGCATTTT
.,.,TRBJ1-2,TRBV10-2,CASSPQGFYGYTF,TGCGCCAGCAGTCCACAGGGTTTTTATGGCTACACCTTC
.,.,TRBJ2-7,TRBV4-2,CASSQARTTTYEQYF,TGTGCCAGCAGCCAAGCGCGGACTACCACCTACGAGCAGTACTTC
.,.,TRBJ1-2,TRBV21-1,CASSKLEAGPVSWTDGYTF,TGTGCCAGCAGCAAACTCGAGGCAGGGCCCGTGAGTTGGACGGATGGCTACACCTTC
.,.,TRBJ1-1,TRBV10-3,CAISDLQAKAFF,TGTGCCATCAGTGACCTACAGGCCAAGGCTTTCTTT
.,.,TRBJ2-2,TRBV21-1,CASRFGGQRGTGELFF,TGTGCCAGCAGGTTCGGTGGCCAGCGGGGAACCGGGGAGCTGTTTTTT
few,TRBD1,TRBJ1-6,TRBV7-2,CASSLVTGGDNSPLHF,TGTGCCAGCAGCTTAGTAACAGGGGGGGATAATTCACCCCTCCACTTT
few,.,TRBJ2-7,TRBV5-5,CASNPGWAEYEQYF,TGTGCCAGCAACCCCGGGTGGGCGGAATACGAGCAGTACTTC
.,.,TRBJ1-4,TRBV5-5,CASSLTDQEKLFF,TGTGCCAGCAGCTTGACGGACCAAGAAAAACTGTTTTTT
.,.,TRBJ2-7,TRBV7-2,CASSLAGGVPYEQYF,TGTGCCAGCAGCTTAGCCGGCGGGGTTCCCTACGAGCAGTACTTC
.,.,TRBJ2-2,TRBV9,CASSEGYTGELFF,TGTGCCAGCAGCGAGGGGTACACCGGGGAGCTGTTTTTT
.,.,TRBJ2-2,TRBV9,CASSVGGAANTGELFF,TGTGCCAGCAGCGTAGGTGGAGCGGCGAACACCGGGGAGCTGTTTTTT
.,.,TRBJ2-5,TRBV6-6,CASSYSVGQYF,TGTGCCAGCAGTTACTCGGTGGGACAGTACTTC
.,TRBD1,TRBJ1-2,TRBV6-5,CASSLLRTGNYGYTF,TGTGCCAGCAGTCTACTCCGGACAGGGAACTATGGCTACACCTTC
once,.,TRBJ1-2,TRBV7-9,CASSLPGGALQEYGYTF,TGTGCCAGCAGCTTACCTGGTGGGGCCCTACAGGAGTATGGCTACACCTTC
.,.,TRBJ1-2,TRBV5-1,CASSLSAQPNYGYTF,TGCGCCAGCAGCTTGTCGGCACAACCTAACTATGGCTACACCTTC
.,.,TRBJ1-2,TRBV20-1,CSAPGSYTF,TGCAGTGCGCCGGGAAGCTACACCTTC
.,.,TRBJ2-7,TRBV6-6,CASGTGSYEQYF,TGTGCCAGCGGGACGGGGTCCTACGAGCAGTACTTC
.,TRBD2,TRBJ2-3,TRBV2,CASSESGGEADTQYF,TGTGCCAGCAGTGAGAGCGGGGGGGAGGCAGATACGCAGTATTTT
.,.,TRBJ2-7,TRBV7-9,CASKPPTAYEQYF,TGTGCCAGCAAGCCCCCGACAGCCTACGAGCAGTACTTC
.,TRBD1,TRBJ1-1,TRBV6-4,CASSGQGSGTEAFF,TGTGCCAGCAGTGGACAGGGTAGTGGCACTGAAGCTTTCTTT
.,TRBD1,TRBJ1-2,TRBV27,CASSLTGQERNYGYTF,TGTGCCAGCAGTCTCACAGGACAGGAAAGGAACTATGGCTACACCTTC
.,.,TRBJ1-2,TRBV5-8,CASSWDNYGYTF,TGTGCCAGCAGCTGGGATAACTATGGCTACACCTTC
.,.,TRBJ1-1,TRBV6-5,CASSYSEQGNTEAFF,TGTGCCAGCAGTTACTCTGAACAGGGGAACACTGAAGCTTTCTTT
medium-sized,TRBD2,TRBJ2-5,TRBV13,CASSLNSGGQETQYF,TGTGCCAGCAGCTTAAACAGCGGGGGTCAAGAGACCCAGTACTTC
medium-sized,.,TRBJ1-5,TRBV30,CAWTRGVNQPQHF,TGTGCCTGGACCAGAGGGGTGAATCAGCCCCAGCATTTT
once,.,TRBJ1-4,TRBV14,CASSLAISTGEKLFF,TGTGCCAGCAGCCTAGCCATCTCTACGGGGGAAAAACTGTTTTTT
medium-sized,.,TRBJ1-6,TRBV27,CASSFGGRSPLHF,TGTGCCAGCAGTTTCGGGGGGCGTTCACCCCTCCACTTT
few,.,TRBJ2-1,TRBV7-9,CASSLFENEQFF,TGTGCCAGCAGCTTATTTGAAAATGAGCAGTTCTTC
.,.,TRBJ2-1,TRBV13,CASSPPAYNEQFF,TGTGCCAGCAGCCCCCCGGCGTACAATGAGCAGTTCTTC
.,.,TRBJ1-1,TRBV4-1,CASSQDIGMNTEAFF,TGCGCCAGCAGCCAAGATATCGGCATGAACACTGAAGCTTTCTTT
.,.,TRBJ1-2,TRBV2,CASSVLPIRGYTF,TGTGCCAGCAGTGTTTTACCGATTCGTGGCTACACCTTC
medium-sized,.,TRBJ1-6,TRBV2,CASSDPSYSPLHF,TGTGCCAGCAGCGATCCCTCTTATTCACCCCTCCACTTT
.,.,TRBJ2-1,TRBV15,CATSRDSYGNEQFF,TGTGCCACCAGCAGAGATAGTTATGGGAATGAGCAGTTCTTC
.,.,TRBJ2-2,TRBV5-5,CASRLLGDNGNTGELFF,TGTGCCAGCAGGCTTCTAGGGGACAATGGGAACACCGGGGAGCTGTTTTTT
.,.,TRBJ1-1,TRBV6-5,CASSYSGRGYEAFF,TGTGCCAGCAGTTACTCAGGAAGGGGTTATGAAGCTTTCTTT
.,.,TRBJ1-1,TRBV18,CASSPRGQGDTEAFF,TGTGCCAGCTCACCACGTGGGCAAGGGGACACTGAAGCTTTCTTT
.,TRBD1,TRBJ2-7,TRBV7-8,CASSLTGQGAYEQYF,TGTGCCAGCAGCTTAACGGGACAGGGGGCCTACGAGCAGTACTTC
.,.,TRBJ2-1,TRBV2,CASSEGIEYNEQFF,TGTGCCAGCAGTGAAGGGATCGAATACAATGAGCAGTTCTTC
medium-sized,.,TRBJ1-2,TRBV19,CASSLEQGGNYGYTF,TGTGCCAGTAGTTTGGAACAGGGTGGAAACTATGGCTACACCTTC
.,TRBD1,TRBJ1-5,TRBV28,CATQGQINQPQHF,TGTGCCACCCAGGGACAGATTAATCAGCCCCAGCATTTT
.,.,TRBJ1-2,TRBV7-9,CASSLRDYGYTF,TGTGCCAGCAGCTTAAGGGACTATGGCTACACCTTC
.,.,TRBJ1-4,TRBV5-1,CASSPTRSTNEKLFF,TGCGCCAGCAGCCCGACCAGGTCAACTAATGAAAAACTGTTTTTT